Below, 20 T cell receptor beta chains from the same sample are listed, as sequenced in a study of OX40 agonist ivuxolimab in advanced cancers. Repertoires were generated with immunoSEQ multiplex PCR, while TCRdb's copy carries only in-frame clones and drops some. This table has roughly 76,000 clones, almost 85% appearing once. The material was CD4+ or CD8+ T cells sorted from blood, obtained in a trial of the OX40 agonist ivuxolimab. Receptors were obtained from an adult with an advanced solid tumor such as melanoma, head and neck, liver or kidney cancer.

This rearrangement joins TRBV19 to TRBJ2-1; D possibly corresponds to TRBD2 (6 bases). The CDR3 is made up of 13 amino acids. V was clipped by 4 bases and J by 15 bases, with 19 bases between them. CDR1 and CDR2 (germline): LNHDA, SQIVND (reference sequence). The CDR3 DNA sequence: TGTGCCAGTAGTACCCAAAGCGGGCTTTATGGGTTCTTC. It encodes CASSTQSGLYGFF. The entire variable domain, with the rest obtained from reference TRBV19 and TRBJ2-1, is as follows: DGGITQSPKYLFRKEGQNVTLSCEQNLNHDAMYWYRQDPGQGLRLIYYSQIVNDFQKGDIAEGYSVSREKKESFPLTVTSAQKNPTAFYLCASSTQSGLYGFFGPGTRLTVL.

CDR3 sequence (DNA): TGTGCCAGCTCATCGGACGTATCCTACGAGCAGTACTTC. Translating it yields CASSSDVSYEQYF. This chain joins TRBV18 and TRBJ2-7, with D unresolved. This CDR3 is 13 amino acids long. The V and J ends lost 5 bases and 1 base respectively, with 9 bases between them. CDR1 KGHSH and CDR2 LQKENI come from the germline V gene.

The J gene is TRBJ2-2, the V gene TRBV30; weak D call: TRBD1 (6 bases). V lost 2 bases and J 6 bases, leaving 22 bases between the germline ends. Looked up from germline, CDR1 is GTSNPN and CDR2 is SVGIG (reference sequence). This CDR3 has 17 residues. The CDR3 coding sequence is TGTGCCTGGAGTCCGGGACAAACGGTGATCGGGGCCGGGGAGCTGTTTTTT. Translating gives CAWSPGQTVIGAGELFF.

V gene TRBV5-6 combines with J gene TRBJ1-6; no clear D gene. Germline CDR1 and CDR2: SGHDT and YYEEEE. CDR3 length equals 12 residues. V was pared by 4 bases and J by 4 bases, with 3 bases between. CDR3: CASSQYNSPLHF. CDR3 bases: TGTGCCAGCAGCCAATATAATTCACCCCTCCACTTT.

In DNA, the CDR3 is TGTGCCAGCAGCCTCGACAGGGGAGTTGAAAAACTGTTTTTT. This sequence encodes CASSLDRGVEKLFF. The chain employs TRBV5-4 and TRBJ1-4; 8 nucleotides line up with TRBD1. J was trimmed by 7 bases and V by 4 bases; bases with no gene match: 6. CDR3 length equals 14 residues. In germline, CDR1 is SGHNT, CDR2 YYREEE (reference sequence). Together with reference TRBV5-4 and TRBJ1-4, the CDR3 gives the full variable domain: ETGVTQSPTHLIKTRGQQVTLRCSSQSGHNTVSWYQQALGQGPQFIFQYYREEENGRGNFPPRFSGLQFPNYSSELNVNALELDDSALYLCASSLDRGVEKLFFGSGTQLSVL.

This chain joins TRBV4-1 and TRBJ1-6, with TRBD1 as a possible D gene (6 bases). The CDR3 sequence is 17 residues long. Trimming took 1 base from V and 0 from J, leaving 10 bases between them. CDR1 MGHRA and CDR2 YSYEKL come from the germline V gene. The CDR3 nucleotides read TGCGCCAGCAGCCAAGCCGGGGGCAGCTCCTATAATTCACCCCTCCACTTT. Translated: CASSQAGGSSYNSPLHF.

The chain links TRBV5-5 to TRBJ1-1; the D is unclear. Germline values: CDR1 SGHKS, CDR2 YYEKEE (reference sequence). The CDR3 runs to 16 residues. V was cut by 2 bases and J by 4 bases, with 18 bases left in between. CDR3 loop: CASSFSRVSQGTEAFF. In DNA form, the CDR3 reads TGTGCCAGCAGCTTCAGTCGGGTCTCTCAAGGCACTGAAGCTTTCTTT.

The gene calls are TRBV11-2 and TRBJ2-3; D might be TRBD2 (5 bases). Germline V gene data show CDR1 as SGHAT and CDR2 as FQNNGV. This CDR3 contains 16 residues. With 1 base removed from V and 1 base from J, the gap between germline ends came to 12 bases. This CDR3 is CASSLGTRSGTDTQYF. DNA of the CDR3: TGTGCCAGCAGCTTAGGTACTAGATCGGGCACAGATACGCAGTATTTT.

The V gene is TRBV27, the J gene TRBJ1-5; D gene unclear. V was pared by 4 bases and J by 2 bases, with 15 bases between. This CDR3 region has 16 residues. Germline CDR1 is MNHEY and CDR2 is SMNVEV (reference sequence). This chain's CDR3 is CASSSTRTQGNQPQHF. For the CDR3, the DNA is TGTGCCAGCAGTTCGACTCGGACCCAGGGCAATCAGCCCCAGCATTTT.

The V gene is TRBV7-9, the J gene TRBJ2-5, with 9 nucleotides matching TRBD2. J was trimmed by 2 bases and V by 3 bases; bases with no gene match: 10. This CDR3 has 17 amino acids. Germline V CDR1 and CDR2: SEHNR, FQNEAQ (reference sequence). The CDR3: CASSLIASAGGQETQYF. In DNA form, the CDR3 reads TGTGCCAGCAGCTTGATTGCCTCAGCGGGGGGACAAGAGACCCAGTACTTC.

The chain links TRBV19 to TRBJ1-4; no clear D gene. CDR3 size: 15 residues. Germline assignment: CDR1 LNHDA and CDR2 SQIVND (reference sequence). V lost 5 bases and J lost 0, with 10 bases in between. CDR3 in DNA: TGTGCCAGTAGTCTCCACGTATCAACTAATGAAAAACTGTTTTTT. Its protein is CASSLHVSTNEKLFF. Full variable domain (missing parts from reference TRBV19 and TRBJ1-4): DGGITQSPKYLFRKEGQNVTLSCEQNLNHDAMYWYRQDPGQGLRLIYYSQIVNDFQKGDIAEGYSVSREKKESFPLTVTSAQKNPTAFYLCASSLHVSTNEKLFFGSGTQLSVL.

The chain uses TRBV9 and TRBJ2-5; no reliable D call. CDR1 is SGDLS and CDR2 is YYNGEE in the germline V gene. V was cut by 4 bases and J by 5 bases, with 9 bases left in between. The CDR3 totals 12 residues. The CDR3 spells CASSSNAETQYF. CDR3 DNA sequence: TGTGCCAGCAGCTCCAACGCGGAGACCCAGTACTTC.

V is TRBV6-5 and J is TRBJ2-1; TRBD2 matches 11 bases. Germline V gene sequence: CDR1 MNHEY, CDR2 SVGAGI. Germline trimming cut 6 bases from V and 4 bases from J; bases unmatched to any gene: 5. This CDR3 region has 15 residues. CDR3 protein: CASSPGLAAYNEQFF. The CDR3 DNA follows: TGTGCCAGCAGCCCGGGACTAGCGGCGTACAATGAGCAGTTCTTC.

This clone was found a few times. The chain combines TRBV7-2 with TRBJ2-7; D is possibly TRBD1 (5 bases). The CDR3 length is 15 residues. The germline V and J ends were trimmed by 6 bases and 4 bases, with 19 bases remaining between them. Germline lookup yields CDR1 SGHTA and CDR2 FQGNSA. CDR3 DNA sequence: TGTGCCAGCAGTTCTTACCCCAGGGTAAATTACGAGCAGTACTTC. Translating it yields CASSSYPRVNYEQYF.

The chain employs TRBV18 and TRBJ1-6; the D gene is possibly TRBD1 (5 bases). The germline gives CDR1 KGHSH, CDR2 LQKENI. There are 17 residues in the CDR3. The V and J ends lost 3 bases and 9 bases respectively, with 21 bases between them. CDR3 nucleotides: TGTGCCAGCTCACCGGCGGGAAGTGGGGCCCTGGGTTCACCCCTCCACTTT. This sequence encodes CASSPAGSGALGSPLHF.

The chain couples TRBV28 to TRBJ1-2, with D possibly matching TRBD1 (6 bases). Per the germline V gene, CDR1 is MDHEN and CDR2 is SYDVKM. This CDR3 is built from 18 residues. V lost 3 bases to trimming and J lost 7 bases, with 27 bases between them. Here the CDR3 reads CASSLTSSDRYRRTGYTF. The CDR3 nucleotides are TGTGCCAGCAGTTTGACTTCTTCGGACAGATACAGGAGGACTGGCTACACCTTC.

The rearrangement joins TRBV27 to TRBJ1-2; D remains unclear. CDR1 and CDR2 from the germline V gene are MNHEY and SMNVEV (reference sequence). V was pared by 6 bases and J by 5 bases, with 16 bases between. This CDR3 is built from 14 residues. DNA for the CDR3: TGTGCCAGCAGGGACCCCTCGGGATGGTATGGCTACACCTTC. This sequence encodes CASRDPSGWYGYTF.

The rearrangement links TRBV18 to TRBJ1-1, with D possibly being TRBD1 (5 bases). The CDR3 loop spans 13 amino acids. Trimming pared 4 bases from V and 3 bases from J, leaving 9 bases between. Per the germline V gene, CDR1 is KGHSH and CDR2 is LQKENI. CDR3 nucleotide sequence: TGTGCCAGCTCACAGACAGCTGACACTGAAGCTTTCTTT. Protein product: CASSQTADTEAFF.

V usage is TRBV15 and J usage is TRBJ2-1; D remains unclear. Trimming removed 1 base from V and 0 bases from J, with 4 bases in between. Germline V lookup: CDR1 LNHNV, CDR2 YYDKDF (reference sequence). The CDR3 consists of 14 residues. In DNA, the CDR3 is TGTGCCACCAGCAGAGGGTTCTCCTACAATGAGCAGTTCTTC. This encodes CATSRGFSYNEQFF.

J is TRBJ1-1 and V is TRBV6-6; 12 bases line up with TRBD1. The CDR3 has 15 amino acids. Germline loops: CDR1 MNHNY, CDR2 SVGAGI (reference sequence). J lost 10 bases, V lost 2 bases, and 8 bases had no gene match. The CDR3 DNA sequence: TGTGCCAGCAGTTACCCGGGACAGGGGGCGGAGGGAGCTTTCTTT. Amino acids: CASSYPGQGAEGAFF.